Sequencing of this TCR beta chain was carried out in a study of CD8+ T cells in alopecia areata. CDR1 and CDR2 (germline): GTSNPN, SVGIG (reference sequence). The CDR3 runs 12 residues. RNA was extracted and reverse transcribed into cDNA as the sequencing template. The data were produced by immunoSEQ multiplex PCR, yet TCRdb's version contains in-frame clones alone and is incomplete. The data show some 10,000 clones, approximately 60% seen once. Collected material from alopecia areata patients comprised lesional scalp punch biopsies and peripheral blood. The TCR comes from a human donor with alopecia areata. Sequencing was performed on skin, taken at week 0. The chain employs TRBV30 and TRBJ2-5; 7 bases are shared with TRBD1. Near its end, the DNA agrees better with TRBJ2-7, so the J call may be wrong. The CDR3 region is CAWSSTGYEQYF. The CDR3 bases are TGTGCCTGGAGTTCGACAGGGTACGAGCAGTACTTC.